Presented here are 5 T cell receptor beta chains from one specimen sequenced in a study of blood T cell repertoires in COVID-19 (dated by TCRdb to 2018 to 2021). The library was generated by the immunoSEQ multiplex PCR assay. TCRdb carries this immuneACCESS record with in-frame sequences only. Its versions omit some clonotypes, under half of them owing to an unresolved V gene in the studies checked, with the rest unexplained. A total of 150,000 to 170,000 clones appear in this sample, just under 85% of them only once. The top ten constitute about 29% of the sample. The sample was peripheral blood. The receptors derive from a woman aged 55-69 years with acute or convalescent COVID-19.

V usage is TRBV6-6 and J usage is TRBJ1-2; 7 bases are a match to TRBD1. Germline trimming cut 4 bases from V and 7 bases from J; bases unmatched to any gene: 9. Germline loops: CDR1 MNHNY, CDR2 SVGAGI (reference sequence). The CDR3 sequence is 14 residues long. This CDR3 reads CASSFGQVGRGYTF. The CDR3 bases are TGTGCCAGCAGTTTCGGACAGGTCGGTCGTGGCTACACCTTC.

CDR3 nucleotide sequence: TGTGCCAGCATCAAAAGTCGAAACACGCGGGAAAAACTGTTTTTT. It codes for CASIKSRNTREKLFF. This chain uses TRBV2 with TRBJ1-4, with D uncertain. Trimming cost V 7 bases and J 8 bases, with 20 bases left between them. Per the germline V gene, CDR1 is SNHLY and CDR2 is FYNNEI. The length of the CDR3 is 15 residues. Full variable domain (rest looked up from reference TRBV2 and TRBJ1-4): EPEVTQTPSHQVTQMGQEVILRCVPISNHLYFYWYRQILGQKVEFLVSFYNNEISEKSEIFDDQFSVERPDGSNFTLKIRSTKLEDSAMYFCASIKSRNTREKLFFGSGTQLSVL.

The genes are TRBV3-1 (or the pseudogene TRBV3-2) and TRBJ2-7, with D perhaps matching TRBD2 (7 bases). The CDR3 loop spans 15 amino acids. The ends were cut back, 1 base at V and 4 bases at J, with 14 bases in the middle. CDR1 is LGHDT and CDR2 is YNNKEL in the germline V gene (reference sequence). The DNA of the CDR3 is TGTGCCAGCAGCCAAGCGGGGGGCGGGGGTTACGAGCAGTACGTC. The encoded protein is CASSQAGGGGYEQYV.

The CDR3 reads CASSSQINYGYTF. The CDR3, as DNA: TGTGCCAGCAGTTCACAGATTAACTATGGCTACACCTTC. The V and J genes are TRBV27 and TRBJ1-2; no definite D call. This CDR3 spans 13 amino acids. The ends were cut back, 4 bases at V and 1 base at J, with 7 bases in the middle. Germline loops: CDR1 MNHEY, CDR2 SMNVEV (reference sequence).

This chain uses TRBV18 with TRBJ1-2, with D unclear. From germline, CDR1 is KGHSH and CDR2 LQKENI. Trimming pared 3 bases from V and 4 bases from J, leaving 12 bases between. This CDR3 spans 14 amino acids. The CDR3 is CASSPSQDRYGYTF. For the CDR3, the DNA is TGTGCCAGCTCACCGAGCCAAGATCGCTATGGCTACACCTTC.